These 17 T cell receptor beta chains came from one sample sequenced in a study of cytomegalovirus exposure and HLA in healthy donors. Amplification used 60 Vbeta primers and 13 Jbeta primers. Libraries were prepared by immunoSEQ multiplex PCR; TCRdb keeps only in-frame clonotypes and omits some of them. This table lists over 100,000 clones. Sequenced sample: PBMCs. Source of these receptors: a man aged 18 to 30 in good health and CMV-seronegative.

The chain carries TRBV5-6 and TRBJ1-5; TRBD1 matches at 9 bases. Unmatched junction bases numbered 0, after V lost 4 bases and J lost 4 bases. Germline values: CDR1 SGHDT, CDR2 YYEEEE. The CDR3 has 13 amino acids. DNA of the CDR3: TGTGCCAGCAGCGGGACAGGGAATCAGCCCCAGCATTTT. It encodes CASSGTGNQPQHF.

The rearrangement uses TRBV5-1 and TRBJ2-7; 8 bases fit TRBD1. V lost 7 bases and J lost 0; bases outside the gene matches: 0. This CDR3 has 12 residues. The germline V gene has CDR1 SGHRS and CDR2 YFSETQ. The CDR3 coding sequence is TGCGCCAGCGGACAGGGCTCCTACGAGCAGTACTTC. Its protein product is CASGQGSYEQYF.

This chain uses TRBV27 with TRBJ2-7; 7 bases are a match to TRBD1. Trimming cost V 0 bases and J 7 bases; bases outside gene matches: 9. CDR1 and CDR2 from the germline V gene are MNHEY and SMNVEV (reference sequence). The CDR3 sequence is 15 residues long. In DNA, the CDR3 is TGTGCCAGCAGTTTATCGACAGGGCCCTCGGGTGAGCAGTACTTC. As protein: CASSLSTGPSGEQYF.

This sequence joins TRBV6-1 and TRBJ2-5; 7 bases are a match to TRBD2. V shed 1 base, J shed 7 bases, and the junction held 15 bases outside the gene matches. Germline V gene lookup returns CDR1 MNHNS and CDR2 SASEGT. This CDR3 has 17 residues. In DNA form, the CDR3 reads TGTGCCAGCAGTGAAGGGGTAACGGCTAGCGGATGGGGGACCCAGTACTTC. Translated, it gives CASSEGVTASGWGTQYF.

CDR3 region: CASSLGGGSYNEQFF. Here the CDR3 DNA reads TGTGCCAGCAGCTTAGGGGGGGGCTCCTACAATGAGCAGTTCTTC. The gene calls are TRBV5-4 and TRBJ2-1; a possible D gene is TRBD2 (7 bases). The CDR3 extends over 15 amino acids. The V and J ends lost 2 bases and 0 bases respectively, with 9 bases between them. The germline CDR1 and CDR2 sequences are SGHNT and YYREEE (reference sequence).

In nucleotides, the CDR3 is TGTGCCAGCAGTTCCCTCGTGGCAGGGGAAAATCAGCCCCAGCATTTT. It encodes CASSSLVAGENQPQHF. The chain recombines TRBV6-5 with TRBJ1-5, with a tentative D call TRBD1 (6 bases). The CDR3 extends over 16 amino acids. The ends were cut back, 4 bases at V and 4 bases at J, with 17 bases in the middle. Germline CDR1 and CDR2: MNHEY and SVGAGI.

This chain connects TRBV10-3 to TRBJ2-1, with 10 bases that match TRBD2. This CDR3 contains 16 residues. In germline, CDR1 is ENHRY, CDR2 SYGVKD. The V segment lost 3 bases and the J segment 6 bases; nucleotides outside the gene matches: 8. The CDR3: CAISDQAGGLVNEQFF. CDR3 in DNA: TGTGCCATCAGTGATCAAGCGGGGGGGCTTGTCAATGAGCAGTTCTTC.

The CDR3 nucleotides read TGCAGTGTGAGGAACACCGGGGAGCTGTTTTTT. Translation gives CSVRNTGELFF. The chain joins TRBV20-1 to TRBJ2-2; no definite D call. The CDR3 consists of 11 residues. Germline assignment: CDR1 DFQATT and CDR2 SNEGSKA (reference sequence). V was shortened by 7 bases and J by 1 base, with 4 bases between the two germline ends.

V gene TRBV6-1 combines with J gene TRBJ2-5; 11 nucleotides align to TRBD2. The closer fit of TRBJ2-7 to the DNA end suggests the J call may be wrong. CDR1 and CDR2 (germline): MNHNS, SASEGT. The CDR3 covers 14 residues. DNA for the CDR3: TGTGCCAGCAGCGCCATAGCGGGAGGGGGCGAGCAGTACTTC. Translating gives CASSAIAGGGEQYF.

The chain has TRBV4-1 and TRBJ2-7, with 7 bases identical to TRBD1. Unmatched junction bases numbered 13, after V lost 8 bases and J lost 0 bases. This CDR3 contains 16 residues. Germline lookup yields CDR1 MGHRA and CDR2 YSYEKL. CDR3 nucleotide sequence: TGCGCCAGCTCTACCACTACGACAGGGACCTCCTACGAGCAGTACTTC. Translated, it gives CASSTTTTGTSYEQYF.

The genes are TRBV5-5 and TRBJ1-2; 7 bases line up with TRBD1. The V gene end was trimmed by 1 base and the J gene end by 6 bases; junction bases not matched to a gene: 6. This CDR3 has 14 amino acids. From germline, CDR1 is SGHKS and CDR2 YYEKEE (reference sequence). The CDR3 sequence: CASSLRAGGDGYTF. The CDR3 DNA sequence: TGTGCCAGCAGCTTGAGAGCAGGGGGAGATGGCTACACCTTC.

This chain links TRBV9 with TRBJ1-4; no clear D gene. Germline CDR1 SGDLS, CDR2 YYNGEE. This CDR3 is 17 amino acids long. V was pared by 3 bases and J by 5 bases, with 20 bases between. CDR3 amino acids: CASSGRRGQEANEKLFF. The CDR3 bases are TGTGCCAGCAGCGGCAGGCGAGGGCAGGAAGCGAATGAAAAACTGTTTTTT.

The chain joins TRBV19 to TRBJ1-1, with D hard to call. Per germline, CDR1 LNHDA and CDR2 SQIVND (reference sequence). Deletions cut 7 bases from V and 1 base from J, with 10 bases between. CDR3 size: 13 residues. CDR3 sequence reads: CASKRRENTEAFF. Written as DNA, the CDR3 is TGTGCCAGTAAGAGGAGGGAGAACACTGAAGCTTTCTTT.

V usage is TRBV2 and J usage is TRBJ1-4, with unresolved D. This CDR3 contains 13 residues. CDR1 SNHLY and CDR2 FYNNEI come from the germline V gene. V dropped 7 bases and J dropped 4 bases, with 10 bases sitting between them. CDR3 sequence (DNA): TGTGCCAGCAACGGAGACGGTAATGAAAAACTGTTTTTT. This codes for CASNGDGNEKLFF.

The V and J genes are TRBV28 and TRBJ1-1, with D possibly being TRBD1 (5 bases). The V end lost 11 bases, the J end lost 0 bases, and 19 bases lay between the germline ends. Germline V gene data show CDR1 as MDHEN and CDR2 as SYDVKM. The CDR3 has 15 amino acids. The CDR3 loop reads CAGASAWPLNTEAFF. In nucleotides, the CDR3 is TGTGCCGGGGCTTCCGCGTGGCCGTTGAACACTGAAGCTTTCTTT.

CDR3 DNA sequence: TGTGCCAGCAGTGATGGACACTTCCAAGAGACCCAGTACTTC. The encoded protein is CASSDGHFQETQYF. The rearrangement uses TRBV6-1 and TRBJ2-5, with a weak D call TRBD1 (5 bases). V was trimmed by 3 bases and J by 1 base, leaving 9 bases between them. Germline loops: CDR1 MNHNS, CDR2 SASEGT. The CDR3 has 14 residues.

The J gene is TRBJ2-7, the V gene TRBV6-1; tentative D call: TRBD1 (5 bases). Germline assignment: CDR1 MNHNS and CDR2 SASEGT. This CDR3 region has 13 residues. V dropped 7 bases and J dropped 1 base, with 11 bases sitting between them. The CDR3 DNA follows: TGTGCCAGCATTGCAGGGCTTTCCTACGAGCAGTACTTC. Protein sequence: CASIAGLSYEQYF.